This T cell receptor beta chain was recovered during a study of shared clonotypes between healthy human individuals. The CDR3 is 17 amino acids. CDR1 is SGHVS, CDR2 FQNEAQ, per germline. V lost 5 bases to trimming and J lost 1 base; unmatched junction nucleotides: 9. Produced via immunoSEQ multiplex PCR; TCRdb's table is partial and in-frame only. The sample carries over a million clones, around 97% recorded once. Sample: naive CD4+ T cells sorted from blood. Subset of the sample: CD45RA+ positively selected. The rearrangement links TRBV7-8 to TRBJ2-2, with 8 bases aligning to TRBD1. The sequence was collected from a man aged 30-40 years in good health. The DNA of the CDR3 is TGTGCCAGCAGCATCCCGACCGGACAGGGGAACACCGGGGAGCTGTTTTTT. It codes for CASSIPTGQGNTGELFF.